This TCR beta chain was recorded in a study of blood T cell repertoires in COVID-19. Study overall: From T cells, B-cell-depleted T cells, or PBMCs came the material, which was cDNA or gDNA.

TCRdb's table, derived via immunoSEQ multiplex PCR, lists solely in-frame clones and lacks some. The table has more than 80,000 clones, roughly 84% seen once. Germline loops: CDR1 SGHRS, CDR2 YFSETQ. The CDR3 runs to 14 residues. The V end was cut by 4 bases, the J end by 0 bases, with 8 bases between. This clone came up a few times. The clonotype comes from a woman aged 80 or over with active or convalescent COVID-19. Sequenced material: peripheral blood. The V gene is TRBV5-1, the J gene TRBJ1-3; no clear D gene. The CDR3 sequence: CASSDTSSGNTIYF. Written as DNA, the CDR3 is TGCGCCAGCAGCGATACTAGCTCTGGAAACACCATATATTTT.